Each of the 27 T cell receptor beta chains below was sequenced from the same sample in a study of vaccination and CD4 T cells after COVID-19. The time point here: late sampling 161 to 241 days after vaccination in three convalescent patients. Treatment denoted: roughly 10-day PBMC culture with coronavirus spike peptide pools or control peptides (ViraFEST assay). Researchers used the Oncomine TCR Beta short-read assay to sequence DNA from cultured CD4+ T cells. TCRdb reanalysed the PCR reads using MiXCR and keeps one entry per CDR3 protein. The profile covers 20,000 to 25,000 distinct CDR3 sequences, with 46% appearing a single time and more than 10% taken by the ten largest. For these receptors, no antigen is known. The input for sequencing was CD4+ T cells from blood, cultured in vitro, taken about 7 months after SARS-CoV-2 vaccination. These receptors all stem from a human donor who had recovered from COVID-19.

J is TRBJ2-7 and V is TRBV28; D not certain. The germline CDR1 and CDR2 sequences are MDHEN and SYDVKM. Between the trimmed V and J ends, which lost 3 bases and 4 bases, there was a span of 22 bases. The CDR3 has 17 amino acids. For the CDR3, the DNA is TGTGCCAGCAGTTTTAGTGATTACACGCAGCTTACTTACGAGCAGTACTTC. This encodes CASSFSDYTQLTYEQYF.

The chain employs TRBV20-1 and TRBJ1-1; D unclear. V lost 3 bases and J lost 6, with 11 bases in between. Germline CDR1 is DFQATT and CDR2 is SNEGSKA (reference sequence). The CDR3 consists of 12 residues. This CDR3 is CSASNSGAEAFF. The CDR3, as DNA: TGCAGTGCTAGTAACAGCGGAGCTGAAGCTTTCTTT.

The genes are TRBV20-1 and TRBJ2-1; no clear D. The germline CDR1 and CDR2 sequences are DFQATT and SNEGSKA (reference sequence). Trimming cost V 3 bases and J 7 bases, with 10 bases left between them. The CDR3 has 12 residues. CDR3 sequence (DNA): TGCAGTGCTAGTTGGGTGGGTAATGAGCAGTTCTTC. Translated: CSASWVGNEQFF.

The chain uses TRBV7-6 and TRBJ2-3, with a weak D call TRBD2 (6 bases). Trimming shortened V by 3 bases and J by 2 bases, and 18 bases separated the two germline ends. The CDR3 is made up of 17 amino acids. Per the germline V gene, CDR1 is SGHVS and CDR2 is FNYEAQ. Here the CDR3 reads CASSFGRLGSVTDTQYF. DNA for the CDR3: TGTGCCAGCAGCTTCGGGAGACTGGGGTCCGTCACAGATACGCAGTATTTT.

The V gene is TRBV27, the J gene TRBJ1-2; no definite D call. V was clipped by 5 bases and J by 5 bases, with 18 bases between them. The CDR3 runs 15 residues. Germline-derived CDR1 and CDR2 are MNHEY and SMNVEV (reference sequence). CDR3 DNA sequence: TGTGCCAGCAGTAGGAAGTCCGCATACGCTTATGGCTACACCTTC. It is translated as CASSRKSAYAYGYTF.

The chain has TRBV10-3 and TRBJ1-5, with 9 bases fitting TRBD1. V lost 6 bases, J lost 8 bases, and 8 bases stayed unmatched. The CDR3 spans 14 residues. Germline CDR1 ENHRY, CDR2 SYGVKD. CDR3 DNA sequence: TGTGCCATCAGAAAGACAGGGGGAAATGAGCCCCAGCATTTT. Translating gives CAIRKTGGNEPQHF.

This clonotype was picked up a small number of times. This chain joins TRBV6-1 and TRBJ1-2; 9 positions agree with TRBD1. V was clipped by 6 bases and J by 7 bases; unmatched bases: 6. CDR3 length: 13 amino acids. Germline-derived CDR1 and CDR2 are MNHNS and SASEGT. The CDR3 nucleotides are TGTGCCAGCAGGGGGACAGGGATTGGTGGCTACACCTTC. This encodes CASRGTGIGGYTF.

The CDR3 loop is CSASSQGSLYTQYF. The CDR3, as DNA: TGCAGTGCTAGCTCCCAGGGTTCGCTTTATACGCAGTATTTT. The chain links TRBV20-1 to TRBJ2-3, with TRBD1 as a possible D gene (5 bases). V lost 3 bases and J 7 bases, leaving 17 bases between the germline ends. Germline V lookup: CDR1 DFQATT, CDR2 SNEGSKA (reference sequence). The CDR3 length is 14 residues.

This clonotype appeared a few times. The J gene is TRBJ2-7, the V gene TRBV20-1; 10 bases fit TRBD1. CDR3 length: 14 amino acids. Germline values: CDR1 DFQATT, CDR2 SNEGSKA (reference sequence). Losses at the gene ends were 7 bases for V and 3 bases for J; bases not matched to a gene: 9. The CDR3 sequence: CSGMRGQGIYEQYF. CDR3 bases: TGCAGTGGAATGAGGGGACAGGGGATCTACGAGCAGTACTTC.

This clonotype has only a few counts. The chain recombines TRBV24-1 with TRBJ2-7; tentatively, D is TRBD2 (6 bases). Germline values: CDR1 KGHDR, CDR2 SFDVKD. The CDR3 sequence is 15 residues long. Deletions cut 1 base from V and 3 bases from J, with 12 bases between. The CDR3 nucleotides read TGTGCCACCAGTGATTTAGGAGGGTCGATCTACGAGCAGTACTTC. Its protein product is CATSDLGGSIYEQYF.

The J gene is TRBJ2-5, the V gene TRBV7-8, with TRBD1 identical over 9 bases. The CDR3 consists of 16 residues. V lost 1 base, J lost 4 bases, and 7 bases stayed unmatched. Germline V CDR1 and CDR2: SGHVS, FQNEAQ. Here the CDR3 reads CASSLGNRGRGETQYF. CDR3 in DNA: TGTGCCAGCAGCTTAGGTAACAGGGGGCGAGGAGAGACCCAGTACTTC.

This clonotype came up a few times. As DNA, the CDR3 is TGTGCCAGCAGACCCGATGGGGGATATGGCTACACCTTC. Translation gives CASRPDGGYGYTF. The chain employs TRBV27 and TRBJ1-2; possibly TRBD1 for D (5 bases). The CDR3 length is 13 residues. The germline V gene encodes CDR1 MNHEY and CDR2 SMNVEV (reference sequence). V was trimmed by 6 bases and J by 5 bases, leaving 13 bases between them.

The rearrangement links TRBV7-2 to TRBJ2-2; 9 bases align to TRBD1. V dropped 3 bases and J dropped 4; count of bases not matched to a gene: 0. The length of the CDR3 is 14 residues. CDR1 and CDR2 (germline): SGHTA, FQGNSA. CDR3 amino acids: CASSLTGGTGELFF. CDR3 DNA: TGTGCCAGCAGCTTGACAGGGGGCACCGGGGAGCTGTTTTTT.

The V gene is TRBV20-1, the J gene TRBJ2-5; D not resolved. The V gene's germline CDR1 is DFQATT and CDR2 SNEGSKA (reference sequence). The CDR3 is 11 residues long. V lost 6 bases and J 4 bases, leaving 9 bases between the germline ends. The CDR3 DNA reads TGCAGTGCGAAGCAAGTAGAGACCCAGTACTTC. It specifies CSAKQVETQYF.

This chain connects TRBV20-1 to TRBJ2-5; D not certain. This CDR3 is built from 12 residues. Trimming took off 6 bases at V and 1 base at J, with 9 bases between the two ends. Germline loops: CDR1 DFQATT, CDR2 SNEGSKA (reference sequence). The CDR3 sequence is CSAVQLQETQYF. Here the CDR3 DNA reads TGCAGTGCCGTCCAACTCCAAGAGACCCAGTACTTC.

The genes are TRBV6-1 and TRBJ1-5; TRBD1 might be the D (6 bases). The length of the CDR3 is 14 residues. The germline gives CDR1 MNHNS, CDR2 SASEGT. The V gene lost 7 bases and the J gene lost 4 bases, with 14 bases spanning the gap. This CDR3 reads CASTPGGTNQPQHF. DNA for the CDR3: TGTGCCAGCACCCCTGGGGGCACGAATCAGCCCCAGCATTTT.

The rearrangement uses TRBV7-3 and TRBJ2-1; D unresolved. The germline V gene encodes CDR1 SGHTA and CDR2 FQGTGA. CDR3 length equals 15 residues. The ends were cut back, 4 bases at V and 0 bases at J, with 10 bases in the middle. The CDR3 here is CASSSDPSSYNEQFF. Here the CDR3 DNA reads TGTGCCAGCAGCTCCGACCCGAGCTCCTACAATGAGCAGTTCTTC.

The rearrangement joins TRBV7-2 to TRBJ2-3; tentative D call: TRBD1 (5 bases). Trimming took off 3 bases at V and 2 bases at J, with 12 bases between the two ends. The CDR3 spans 15 residues. Looked up from germline, CDR1 is SGHTA and CDR2 is FQGNSA. The CDR3 coding sequence is TGTGCCAGCAGCTTCAGGCGGACAACCACAGATACGCAGTATTTT. This sequence encodes CASSFRRTTTDTQYF.

The chain links TRBV24-1 to TRBJ2-7; the D gene is possibly TRBD2 (6 bases). In germline, CDR1 is KGHDR, CDR2 SFDVKD. With 4 bases removed from V and 4 bases from J, the gap between germline ends came to 10 bases. The CDR3 spans 13 residues. This CDR3 is CATSDAGLYEQYF. The CDR3 DNA reads as TGTGCCACCAGTGACGCGGGACTTTACGAGCAGTACTTC.

The chain's CDR3 is CASSSTANYGYTF. CDR3 nucleotides: TGTGCCAGCAGTTCGACAGCTAACTATGGCTACACCTTC. V gene TRBV6-5 combines with J gene TRBJ1-2; tentatively, D is TRBD1 (5 bases). This CDR3 is 13 amino acids long. V lost 4 bases and J lost 0, with 6 bases in between. In germline, CDR1 is MNHEY, CDR2 SVGAGI.

This chain joins TRBV25-1 and TRBJ1-6, with D maybe TRBD1 (6 bases). The germline V and J ends were trimmed by 3 bases and 7 bases, with 13 bases remaining between them. CDR1 is MGHDK, CDR2 SYGVNS, per germline. The CDR3 length is 15 residues. DNA of the CDR3: TGTGCCAGCAGTGATGCCAGGGGTGGGAATTCACCCCTCCACTTT. Translating it yields CASSDARGGNSPLHF.

The chain has TRBV7-9 and TRBJ1-3; D call uncertain. Germline values: CDR1 SEHNR, CDR2 FQNEAQ (reference sequence). V was trimmed by 7 bases and J by 0 bases, leaving 13 bases between them. This CDR3 spans 15 amino acids. Written as DNA, the CDR3 is TGTGCCAGCACCATAGGGAGGGACTCTGGAAACACCATATATTTT. Translated: CASTIGRDSGNTIYF.

The chain uses TRBV20-1 and TRBJ2-1; D is unclear. Trimming took off 6 bases at V and 0 bases at J, with 6 bases between the two ends. This CDR3 has 12 residues. CDR1 is DFQATT, CDR2 SNEGSKA, per germline (reference sequence). The CDR3 is CSAPRSYNEQFF. As DNA, the CDR3 is TGCAGTGCCCCCCGCTCCTACAATGAGCAGTTCTTC.

The chain combines TRBV5-6 with TRBJ2-1; 9 bases fit TRBD1. Trimming cost V 4 bases and J 16 bases; bases outside gene matches: 9. Germline values: CDR1 SGHDT, CDR2 YYEEEE. The CDR3 has 12 residues. CDR3 loop: CASSRTRTGDFF. The CDR3 DNA follows: TGTGCCAGCAGCCGAACCAGGACAGGGGATTTCTTC.

The rearrangement joins TRBV27 to TRBJ2-3; D gene uncertain. V shed 6 bases and J shed 5 bases, with 6 bases lying between them. Germline loops: CDR1 MNHEY, CDR2 SMNVEV (reference sequence). This CDR3 comprises 11 residues. CDR3: CASRKLDTQYF. The CDR3 DNA sequence: TGTGCCAGCAGGAAACTAGATACGCAGTATTTT.

This rearrangement joins TRBV20-1 to TRBJ2-7, with 8 nucleotides matching TRBD2. V was clipped by 6 bases and J by 3 bases; unmatched bases: 13. Germline loops: CDR1 DFQATT, CDR2 SNEGSKA (reference sequence). The CDR3 spans 15 residues. The CDR3 loop reads CSATPPGGGNYEQYF. The CDR3 DNA reads as TGCAGTGCCACCCCCCCCGGGGGGGGGAACTACGAGCAGTACTTC.

This sequence joins TRBV20-1 and TRBJ2-7, with a tentative D call TRBD2 (6 bases). Germline CDR1 is DFQATT and CDR2 is SNEGSKA (reference sequence). V was clipped by 6 bases and J by 0 bases, with 21 bases between them. The length of the CDR3 is 16 residues. The DNA of the CDR3 is TGCAGTGCGTTAAATTGGTTTAGCGGCAGCTCCTACGAGCAGTACTTC. It yields the protein CSALNWFSGSSYEQYF.